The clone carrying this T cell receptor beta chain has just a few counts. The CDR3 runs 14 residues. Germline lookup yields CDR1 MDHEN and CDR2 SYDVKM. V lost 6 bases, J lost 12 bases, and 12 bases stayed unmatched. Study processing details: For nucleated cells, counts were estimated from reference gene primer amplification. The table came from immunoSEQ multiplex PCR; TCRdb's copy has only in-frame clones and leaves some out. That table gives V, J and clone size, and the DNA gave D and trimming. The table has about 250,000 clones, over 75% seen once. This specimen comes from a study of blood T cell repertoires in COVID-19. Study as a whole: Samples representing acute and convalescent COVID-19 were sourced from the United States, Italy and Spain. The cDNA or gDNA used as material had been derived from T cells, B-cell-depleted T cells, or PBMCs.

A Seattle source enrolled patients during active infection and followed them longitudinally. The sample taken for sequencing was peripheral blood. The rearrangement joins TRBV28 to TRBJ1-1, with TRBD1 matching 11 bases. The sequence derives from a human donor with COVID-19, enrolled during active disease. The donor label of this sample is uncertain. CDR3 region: CASRRGQGDSATFF. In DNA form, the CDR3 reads TGTGCCAGCAGACGGGGACAGGGGGACTCTGCAACTTTCTTT.